Listed below are T cell receptor beta chains from one sample, sequenced in a study of Graves' ophthalmopathy and Graves' hyperthyroidism. TCRdb redid the calling of the multiplex PCR reads with MiXCR, one entry per CDR3 protein. The sample has about 640,000 distinct CDR3 sequences, 35% to 50% seen once; the top ten hold about 3.3%. Sequencing input: peripheral blood. These receptors were obtained from an adult man with Graves' ophthalmopathy. The CDR3 runs from the conserved cysteine through the conserved F or W. A D gene is named only where the DNA matches it firmly. Size is omitted from some rows. Given values are once, few, many or a class for expanded clones.

size: few
D: .
V: TRBV24-1
J: TRBJ1-2
DNA: TGTGCCACCAGCGGCGGAACGACGCGCGGCTACACCTTC
CDR3: CATSGGTTRGYTF

size: few
D: TRBD1
V: TRBV2
J: TRBJ1-2
DNA: TGTGCCAGCAGGACCGGGACAGGGTCTGGCTACACCTTC
CDR3: CASRTGTGSGYTF

size: many
D: .
V: TRBV6-6
J: TRBJ2-7
DNA: TGTGCCAGCAGTTACGGGCGAGCAAACTACGAGCAGTACTTC
CDR3: CASSYGRANYEQYF

size: .
D: .
V: TRBV19
J: TRBJ1-5
DNA: TGTGCCAGTGTTAGGAATGACCGGTATAGCAATCAGCCCCAGCATTTT
CDR3: CASVRNDRYSNQPQHF

size: once
D: .
V: TRBV7-8
J: TRBJ2-1
DNA: TGTGCCAGCAGCTTGGGTTCGCACAATGAGCAGTTCTTC
CDR3: CASSLGSHNEQFF

size: few
D: .
V: TRBV11-1
J: TRBJ2-2
DNA: TGTGCCAGCAGCCCCAACCGAGGGATCGGAAACACCGGGGAGCTGTTTTTT
CDR3: CASSPNRGIGNTGELFF

size: .
D: TRBD1
V: TRBV15
J: TRBJ1-5
DNA: TGTGCCACCAGCCGGACAGGGCACGATCAGCCCCAGCATTTT
CDR3: CATSRTGHDQPQHF

size: few
D: .
V: TRBV10-3
J: TRBJ2-2
DNA: TGTGCCACTTCGAACACCGGGGAGCTGTTTTTT
CDR3: CATSNTGELFF

size: many
D: .
V: TRBV4-1
J: TRBJ1-1
DNA: TGCGCCAGCAGCTTCCGACCGGGACAGAACACTGAAGCTTTCTTT
CDR3: CASSFRPGQNTEAFF

size: many
D: .
V: TRBV6-6
J: TRBJ1-2
DNA: TGTGCCAGCAGTGACGCGCCCTATGGCTACACCTTC
CDR3: CASSDAPYGYTF

size: .
D: .
V: TRBV11-2
J: TRBJ2-5
DNA: TGTGCCAGCAGCTTAAAAGGGGCGGGAGAGACCCAGTACTTC
CDR3: CASSLKGAGETQYF

size: .
D: .
V: TRBV15
J: TRBJ1-5
DNA: TGTGCCACCAGCAGCCTCGGGACGGGAAGCAATCAGCCCCAGCATTTT
CDR3: CATSSLGTGSNQPQHF

size: few
D: .
V: TRBV6-4
J: TRBJ1-5
DNA: TGTGCCAGCAGTGAAAGCGTTGCAGCGGTGTGGGGAGGTCAGCCCCAGCATTTT
CDR3: CASSESVAAVWGGQPQHF

size: many
D: TRBD1
V: TRBV7-2
J: TRBJ2-6
DNA: TGTGCCAGCAGGACAGGGTCTGGGGCCAACGTCCTGACTTTC
CDR3: CASRTGSGANVLTF

size: .
D: .
V: TRBV2
J: TRBJ2-7
DNA: TGTGCCAGCAGTTACATGGGGGCAGGGATGTACGAGCAGTACTTC
CDR3: CASSYMGAGMYEQYF

size: .
D: .
V: TRBV18
J: TRBJ1-1
DNA: TGTGCCAGCTCACCACAGGGGACTCATGAAGCTTTCTTT
CDR3: CASSPQGTHEAFF

size: few
D: .
V: TRBV7-2
J: TRBJ2-5
DNA: TGCGCCAGCAGCCAAGTTCTGGGGGCGCCCTCAGAGACCCAGTACTTC
CDR3: CASSQVLGAPSETQYF

size: .
D: .
V: TRBV12-3/TRBV12-4
J: TRBJ1-4
DNA: TGTGCCAGCAGTCACGGGCCAGTTATTGAGAAACTGTTTTTT
CDR3: CASSHGPVIEKLFF

size: many
D: .
V: TRBV9
J: TRBJ2-7
DNA: TGTGCCAGCAGCGTAGACGGCGGCGGTGGCCTGTGGGACGAGCAGTACTTC
CDR3: CASSVDGGGGLWDEQYF

size: many
D: TRBD1
V: TRBV10-3
J: TRBJ1-1
DNA: TGTGCCATCAGTCCGGGACAGCTTAACACTGAAGCTTTCTTT
CDR3: CAISPGQLNTEAFF

size: many
D: .
V: TRBV7-3
J: TRBJ2-2
DNA: TGTGCCAGCAGCTCCCTCCCGGACTCTCCCGGGGAGCTGTTTTTT
CDR3: CASSSLPDSPGELFF

size: many
D: TRBD1
V: TRBV10-3
J: TRBJ1-1
DNA: TGTGCCATCAGGGATGACACCGGGACAGGGGGCATTTATGACACTGAAGCTTTCTTT
CDR3: CAIRDDTGTGGIYDTEAFF

size: once
D: TRBD2
V: TRBV7-9
J: TRBJ2-7
DNA: TGTGCCAGCAGCCCGGCTAGCGGGAGGGCCGACGAGCAGTACTTC
CDR3: CASSPASGRADEQYF

size: .
D: .
V: TRBV6-6
J: TRBJ2-7
DNA: TGTGCCAGCAGTTACCCGGAAAACGGCGAGCAGTACTTC
CDR3: CASSYPENGEQYF

size: few
D: .
V: TRBV4-2
J: TRBJ2-5
DNA: TGTGCCAGCAGCCAAGGGTCCGGGGCGCGGGAGACCCAGTACTTC
CDR3: CASSQGSGARETQYF

size: .
D: .
V: TRBV7-9
J: TRBJ1-4
DNA: TGCGCCAGCAGCCAAGATCTCTATATACAGGGAACTAATGAAAAACTGTTTTTT
CDR3: CASSQDLYIQGTNEKLFF

size: .
D: TRBD2
V: TRBV6-2/TRBV6-3
J: TRBJ2-5
DNA: TGTGCCAGCAGTTACGTGAGCGAGGGAGGGGAGACCCAGTACTTC
CDR3: CASSYVSEGGETQYF

size: .
D: TRBD1
V: TRBV7-4
J: TRBJ2-6
DNA: TGTGCCAGCAGCTTCCGGGCCCAGGGACAGGGGGTCTCTGGGGCCAACGTCCTGACTTTC
CDR3: CASSFRAQGQGVSGANVLTF

size: few
D: TRBD2
V: TRBV29-1
J: TRBJ2-3
DNA: TGCAGCGGATGGACAGGGGCTGGGACTAGCGGGACCACAGATACGCAGTATTTT
CDR3: CSGWTGAGTSGTTDTQYF

size: .
D: TRBD1
V: TRBV15
J: TRBJ2-4
DNA: TGTGCCACCAGCCGTGCGGGGACAGGGAAAAACATTCAGTACTTC
CDR3: CATSRAGTGKNIQYF

size: many
D: TRBD1
V: TRBV5-1
J: TRBJ2-2
DNA: TGCGCCAGCAGCATGGGACAGGGGGCCGGGGAGCTGTTTTTT
CDR3: CASSMGQGAGELFF

size: many
D: TRBD1
V: TRBV20-1
J: TRBJ1-5
DNA: TGCAGTGCTAGAGGGACAGGGGGCGGCGTCGGGGGCAATCAGCCCCAGCATTTT
CDR3: CSARGTGGGVGGNQPQHF

size: many
D: .
V: TRBV7-9
J: TRBJ2-5
DNA: TGTGCCAGCAGCTTAGAGTCGGGGGCCACGGAGACCCAGTACTTC
CDR3: CASSLESGATETQYF

size: .
D: .
V: TRBV4-1
J: TRBJ2-5
DNA: TGCGCCAGCAGCCGACAGGAGGGGTGGGAGACCCAGTACTTC
CDR3: CASSRQEGWETQYF

size: many
D: .
V: TRBV2
J: TRBJ2-2
DNA: TGTGCCAGCAGTAAGACTAGGCTCGGTAACGGGGAGCTGTTTTTT
CDR3: CASSKTRLGNGELFF

size: .
D: .
V: TRBV7-2
J: TRBJ1-1
DNA: TGTGCCAGCAGCCAGACCCAAGTAAGCACTGAAGCTTTCTTT
CDR3: CASSQTQVSTEAFF

size: .
D: TRBD1
V: TRBV29-1
J: TRBJ2-2
DNA: TGCAGCGTTGAAACACAGGGGGTCACCGGGGAGCTGTTTTTT
CDR3: CSVETQGVTGELFF

size: .
D: .
V: TRBV25-1
J: TRBJ2-7
DNA: TGTGCCAGCTGCCGGGGGACGGATCCCGCATACGAGCAGTACTTC
CDR3: CASCRGTDPAYEQYF

size: .
D: .
V: TRBV24-1
J: TRBJ1-1
DNA: TGTGCCACCAGCAGCCTACTAGGGTTAAACACTGAAGCTTTCTTT
CDR3: CATSSLLGLNTEAFF

size: .
D: TRBD1
V: TRBV2
J: TRBJ1-2
DNA: TGTGCCAGCGAAAGGGACAGGGCCGGCTATGGCTACACCTTC
CDR3: CASERDRAGYGYTF

size: .
D: .
V: TRBV7-3
J: TRBJ1-1
DNA: TGTGCCAGCAGCACAAGGGACGGTGAAGCTTTCTTT
CDR3: CASSTRDGEAFF

size: .
D: .
V: TRBV29-1
J: TRBJ2-7
DNA: TGCAGCAGTGATGGGTGGAGCTCCTACGAGCAGTACTTC
CDR3: CSSDGWSSYEQYF

size: .
D: .
V: TRBV10-3
J: TRBJ2-5
DNA: TGTGCCAGCAGCCCGACGGGCGGTGTGCAAGAGACCCAGTACTTC
CDR3: CASSPTGGVQETQYF

size: many
D: .
V: TRBV6-6
J: TRBJ1-4
DNA: TGTGCCAGCAGTTACTCTGAAGGCGGGGAAAAACTGTTTTTT
CDR3: CASSYSEGGEKLFF

size: many
D: TRBD1
V: TRBV20-1
J: TRBJ1-2
DNA: TGCAGTGCTAGGTCCTCAGGACAGGGTGACTATGGCTACACCTTC
CDR3: CSARSSGQGDYGYTF

size: .
D: .
V: TRBV6-2/TRBV6-3
J: TRBJ2-2
DNA: TGTGCCAGCAGTTACTCTATCGCGACCGGGGAGCTGTTTTTT
CDR3: CASSYSIATGELFF

size: .
D: TRBD2
V: TRBV20-1
J: TRBJ2-1
DNA: TGCAGTGCTCCGAAGACTAGCAGTGGGGTCAATGAGCAGTTCTTC
CDR3: CSAPKTSSGVNEQFF

size: .
D: TRBD1
V: TRBV6-6
J: TRBJ1-5
DNA: TGTGCCAGCAGTCCTGACAGGGCTGACCATCAGCCCCAGCATTTT
CDR3: CASSPDRADHQPQHF

size: many
D: .
V: TRBV29-1
J: TRBJ2-5
DNA: TGCAGCGTCCAGGAGGTCGAAGAGACCCAGTACTTC
CDR3: CSVQEVEETQYF

size: many
D: TRBD1
V: TRBV7-6
J: TRBJ2-7
DNA: TGTGCCAGCAGCCCACGACAGGGATCCTACGAGCAGTACTTC
CDR3: CASSPRQGSYEQYF

size: many
D: TRBD1
V: TRBV29-1
J: TRBJ2-5
DNA: TGCAGCGGGACAGGGGCCGTGGGGGAGACCCAGTACTTC
CDR3: CSGTGAVGETQYF

size: many
D: TRBD1
V: TRBV12-3/TRBV12-4
J: TRBJ1-2
DNA: TGTGCCAGCAGTCCCACGGGCAGGGGGCCTGGCTACACCTTC
CDR3: CASSPTGRGPGYTF

size: many
D: TRBD1
V: TRBV7-2
J: TRBJ1-6
DNA: TGTGCCAGCAGCTTACAGGGGGGCTCGAATTCACCCCTCCACTTT
CDR3: CASSLQGGSNSPLHF

size: .
D: .
V: TRBV12-3/TRBV12-4
J: TRBJ1-2
DNA: TGTGCCAGCAGTCGGGGAGCCTATGGCTACACCTTC
CDR3: CASSRGAYGYTF

size: once
D: .
V: TRBV10-3
J: TRBJ1-5
DNA: TGTGCCATCAGCCCGGGACTAGCCACCGAGCATTTT
CDR3: CAISPGLATEHF

size: .
D: .
V: TRBV11-3
J: TRBJ1-1
DNA: TGTGCCAGCAGCCTAAACGGGGGGGTTGGGAACACTGAAGCTTTCTTT
CDR3: CASSLNGGVGNTEAFF

size: .
D: .
V: TRBV7-9
J: TRBJ2-5
DNA: TGTGCCAGCAGCCCTGGCGGTGCTGGGCCGGGGGAGACCCAGTACTTC
CDR3: CASSPGGAGPGETQYF

size: many
D: .
V: TRBV12-3/TRBV12-4
J: TRBJ1-5
DNA: TGTGCCAGCAGTTTAGATGGGGGACCCCAGCATTTT
CDR3: CASSLDGGPQHF

size: .
D: TRBD2
V: TRBV19
J: TRBJ2-3
DNA: TGTGCCAGTAGTAGGGGACTATCCGATACGCAGTATTTT
CDR3: CASSRGLSDTQYF

size: once
D: TRBD2
V: TRBV7-3
J: TRBJ2-3
DNA: TGTGCCAGCAGCTTAATGGCCCTAGCGGGAGCTGATACGCAGTATTTT
CDR3: CASSLMALAGADTQYF